This is a list of T cell receptor beta chains from one sample in a study of shared clonotypes between healthy human individuals. Sequenced by immunoSEQ multiplex PCR; TCRdb stores in-frame clones only, minus some. The sample contains around 1.5 million clones, 98% of which appear only once. Sequences were obtained from naive CD4+ T cells sorted from blood. Receptors were obtained from a man aged 25 to 40 in good health. Each CDR3 is given with its conserved first and last residue. A D gene is named only where the DNA matches it firmly. A clone size is listed for some rows: how often the clone was seen (once, few, many), or a class if it is expanded.

v_call,j_call,d_call,clone_size,cdr3_nt,cdr3_aa
TRBV11-2,TRBJ2-2,TRBD2,-,TGTGCCAGCAGCTTACGCGGGAGGGCCGGGGAGCTGTTTTTT,CASSLRGRAGELFF
TRBV6-5,TRBJ1-2,-,once,TGTGCCAGCAGTAGCCACGACAGATCCTATGGCTACACCTTC,CASSSHDRSYGYTF
TRBV14,TRBJ1-2,-,-,TGTGCCAGCAGCCGGGGGAATTTCGGTGGCTACACCTTC,CASSRGNFGGYTF
TRBV6-6,TRBJ2-3,TRBD1,once,TGTGCCACCACACAGGGGCCAGATACGCAGTATTTT,CATTQGPDTQYF
TRBV2,TRBJ1-5,TRBD1,few,TGTGCCAGCAGCACGGACAGGGGGAATCAGCCCCAGCATTTT,CASSTDRGNQPQHF
TRBV19,TRBJ2-7,-,-,TGTGCCAGTAGTATTTCTGGGGTGAGCTCCTACGAGCAGTACTTC,CASSISGVSSYEQYF
TRBV4-3,TRBJ2-7,TRBD2,-,TGCGCCAGCAGCCAAGTCGGCGGGGGGGAAAGGCACGAGCAGTACTTC,CASSQVGGGERHEQYF
TRBV7-2,TRBJ1-2,-,once,TGTGCCAGCAGTCCGACTGCCTCCCGATCTAGGGGCTACACCTTC,CASSPTASRSRGYTF
TRBV7-2,TRBJ2-7,-,-,TGTGCCAGCAGCTTAGATTACGGAAAGCAGTACTTC,CASSLDYGKQYF
TRBV5-1,TRBJ2-1,TRBD2,-,TGCGCCAGCAGCTTCCCATTCATCCGGGAGGGAAACAATGAGCAGTTCTTC,CASSFPFIREGNNEQFF
TRBV15,TRBJ2-6,TRBD1,-,TGTGCCACCAGCGCAGGGGGCTTTCCTGGGGCCAACGTCCTGACTTTC,CATSAGGFPGANVLTF
TRBV6-4,TRBJ2-5,-,-,TGTGCCAGCAGTGAAAACGGGGGAGAGACCCAGTACTTC,CASSENGGETQYF
TRBV7-2,TRBJ2-7,TRBD1,-,TGTGCCAGCAGCCCCAGACAGGGCTCGGGCGAGCAGTACTTC,CASSPRQGSGEQYF
TRBV6-1,TRBJ2-3,-,-,TGTGCCAGCAGCAACGAACCGGGAGTGGGTACGCAGTATTTT,CASSNEPGVGTQYF
TRBV5-4,TRBJ1-1,-,-,TGTGCCAGCAGCTTGGCTAGGGGGAACACTGAAGCTTTCTTT,CASSLARGNTEAFF
TRBV2,TRBJ2-7,-,-,TGTGCCAGCAGTGCGGGTAGACCCTACGAGCAGTACTTC,CASSAGRPYEQYF
TRBV18,TRBJ1-4,-,-,TGTGCCAGCTCACCACCGCAAGGGGCCGGTAATGAAAAACTGTTTTTT,CASSPPQGAGNEKLFF
TRBV30,TRBJ2-5,TRBD2,-,TGTGCCTGGACTAGCGGGAGTTCTGCGGCCCAGTACTTC,CAWTSGSSAAQYF
TRBV18,TRBJ2-7,-,-,TGTGCCAGCTCACCTCCCACTGGGAGCTCCTACGAGCAGTACTTC,CASSPPTGSSYEQYF
TRBV27,TRBJ2-7,-,-,TGTGCCAGCAGTCTTCGGGCGGCCTACGAGCAGTACTTC,CASSLRAAYEQYF
TRBV4-2,TRBJ2-1,TRBD2,once,TGTGCCAGCAGCCAAGGACTAGCGGGGGTATACAATGAGCAGTTCTTC,CASSQGLAGVYNEQFF
TRBV5-1,TRBJ2-3,TRBD1,-,TGCGCCAGCAGCCCGGGACAGAGCACAGATACGCAGTATTTT,CASSPGQSTDTQYF
TRBV5-1,TRBJ2-3,-,-,TGCGCCAGCAGCTCCGGGTTTCTTGGCACAGATACGCAGTATTTT,CASSSGFLGTDTQYF